This T cell receptor (beta chain) is from a study of CD4 and CD8 cells across lung adenocarcinoma regions. MiXCR, applied by TCRdb to the PCR reads, yields one record per CDR3 protein. This table has roughly 3,300 distinct CDR3 sequences, approximately 53% appearing once. The sequence was collected from a female donor with lung adenocarcinoma. The CD4 and CD8 labels of this study may be unreliable. The sequenced material came from CD4+ T cells from the center of a lung tumor.

CDR3 amino acids: CASTSNFGELFF. The CDR3 nucleotides read TGTGCCAGCACCTCCAACTTCGGTGAGCTGTTTTTT. The J gene is TRBJ2-1, the V gene TRBV7-2; unclear D gene. The J call may be incorrect, as the DNA end agrees better with TRBJ2-2. This CDR3 has 12 amino acids. CDR1 is SGHTA, CDR2 FQGNSA, per germline.